There are a few counts of the clone carrying this T cell receptor beta chain. Its antigen is not known. Unique-molecular-identifier-tagged TCR beta cDNA libraries were used. Some 500,000 cDNA molecules were obtained per 1 to 10 million input T cells. Each CDR3 protein gets one entry after TCRdb re-called the PCR reads with MiXCR. The sample consists of 150,000 to 200,000 distinct CDR3 sequences, around 36% of them appearing once. This sample stems from a study of post-analysis software for immune sequencing data. Overall study: The disease courses covered relapsing-remitting, secondary progressive and progressive-relapsing multiple sclerosis. Findings and caveats of the study: When patients were compared with controls, about five TRBV segments were more frequent, TRBV5-6, TRBV5-1 and TRBV20-1 among them.

CDR1 is MRHNA and CDR2 is SNTAGT in the germline V gene. The CDR3 extends over 13 amino acids. The V and J ends lost 11 bases and 0 bases respectively, with 8 bases between them. The J gene is TRBJ2-6, the V gene TRBV6-4; D is ambiguous. This TCR was recovered from a girl between 5 and 17 years old with multiple sclerosis. The sequencing here drew on blood, taken after autologous hematopoietic stem cell transplantation. The CDR3 DNA is TGTGCCGCCGGTGGCTCTGGGGCCAACGTCCTGACTTTC. It is translated as CAAGGSGANVLTF.